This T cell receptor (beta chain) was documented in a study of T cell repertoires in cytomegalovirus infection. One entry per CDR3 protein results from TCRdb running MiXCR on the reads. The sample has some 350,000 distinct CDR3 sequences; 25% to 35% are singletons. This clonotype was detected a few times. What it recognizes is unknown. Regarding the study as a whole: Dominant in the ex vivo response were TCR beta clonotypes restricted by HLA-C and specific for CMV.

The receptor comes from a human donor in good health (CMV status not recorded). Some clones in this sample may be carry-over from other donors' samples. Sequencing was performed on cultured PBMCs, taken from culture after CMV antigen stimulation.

CDR3 DNA: TGTGCCAGTAGATTAGGGAGGGGCTACAATGAGCAGTTCTTC. This encodes CASRLGRGYNEQFF. V is TRBV19 and J is TRBJ2-1, with 7 nucleotides matching TRBD2. Trimming cost V 6 bases and J 3 bases; bases outside gene matches: 5. Germline CDR1 reads LNHDA; CDR2 reads SQIVND (reference sequence). CDR3 length: 14 amino acids.